This passage covers 18 T cell receptor beta chains from one sample sequenced in a study of cytomegalovirus exposure and HLA in healthy donors. 13 Jbeta primers and 60 Vbeta primers were used for the PCR. Only in-frame clones appear in the TCRdb table, and some are missing; sequencing was by immunoSEQ multiplex PCR. The table includes around 99,000 clones, around 73% detected once. Sequencing was done on a sample of PBMCs. Every receptor here comes from a man aged 35 to 55 in good health and CMV-seronegative.

The chain joins TRBV15 to TRBJ1-1, with a possible D match to TRBD1 (6 bases). The V gene's germline CDR1 is LNHNV and CDR2 YYDKDF (reference sequence). Trimming removed 7 bases from V and 1 base from J, with 16 bases in between. This CDR3 spans 15 amino acids. CDR3 sequence reads: CATNRGGLRNTEAFF. DNA for the CDR3: TGTGCCACCAACCGGGGGGGGCTGAGGAACACTGAAGCTTTCTTT.

The rearrangement links TRBV27 to TRBJ1-5; maybe TRBD1 (6 bases). The germline gives CDR1 MNHEY, CDR2 SMNVEV (reference sequence). Trimming left V 5 bases short and J 1 base short, with 18 bases between. CDR3 length: 17 amino acids. The CDR3 sequence is CASSPIPGVRSNQPQHF. CDR3 DNA: TGTGCCAGCAGTCCTATTCCAGGGGTAAGAAGCAATCAGCCCCAGCATTTT.

The J gene is TRBJ2-7, the V gene TRBV4-3; D gene unclear. V lost 0 bases and J lost 4, with 7 bases in between. From germline, CDR1 is LGHNA and CDR2 YSLEER. CDR3 size: 13 residues. CDR3 coding DNA: TGCGCCAGCAGCCAAGATTACAGTTACGAGCAGTACTTC. It codes for CASSQDYSYEQYF.

This chain links TRBV2 with TRBJ1-6, with D possibly being TRBD1 (5 bases). The CDR3 is made up of 12 amino acids. Germline V lookup: CDR1 SNHLY, CDR2 FYNNEI. V lost 7 bases and J lost 10, with 11 bases in between. DNA for the CDR3: TGTGCCAGCAACAGGCAAGGGTCACCCCTCCACTTT. It yields the protein CASNRQGSPLHF.

The rearrangement uses TRBV9 and TRBJ1-1; D ambiguous. This CDR3 has 13 residues. V was clipped by 0 bases and J by 1 base, with 4 bases between them. CDR1 and CDR2 (germline): SGDLS, YYNGEE. CDR3: CASSVARNTEAFF. CDR3 nucleotide sequence: TGTGCCAGCAGCGTAGCCCGGAACACTGAAGCTTTCTTT.

The chain joins TRBV15 to TRBJ1-2, with 9 nucleotides matching TRBD1. Germline V gene sequence: CDR1 LNHNV, CDR2 YYDKDF (reference sequence). With 3 bases clipped from V and 4 bases from J, the junction kept 12 bases outside the gene matches. The CDR3 covers 17 residues. The CDR3 sequence: CATSRGGTGRGSYGYTF. CDR3 in DNA: TGTGCCACCAGCAGGGGAGGGACAGGGCGAGGTAGCTATGGCTACACCTTC.

V is TRBV7-2 and J is TRBJ2-7; tentative D call: TRBD2 (7 bases). CDR1 is SGHTA, CDR2 FQGNSA, per germline. This CDR3 is 18 amino acids long. With 1 base removed from V and 5 bases from J, the gap between germline ends came to 24 bases. In nucleotides, the CDR3 is TGTGCCAGCAGCTTAGAGTCTGCGGGGGCCCCCAGTGGGAACGAGCAGTACTTC. This sequence encodes CASSLESAGAPSGNEQYF.

This chain links TRBV10-3 with TRBJ1-5; D perhaps matches TRBD1 (6 bases). Germline values: CDR1 ENHRY, CDR2 SYGVKD. With 0 bases removed from V and 6 bases from J, the gap between germline ends came to 9 bases. This CDR3 contains 14 residues. Here the CDR3 DNA reads TGTGCCATCAGTGAGTCAGGGGGGGGTCAGCCCCAGCATTTT. This sequence encodes CAISESGGGQPQHF.

DNA for the CDR3: TGTGCCAGCAGTGAGGCAGGTACCCAGTACTTC. This translates into CASSEAGTQYF. The chain is built from TRBV25-1 and TRBJ2-5; D is unresolved. This CDR3 region has 11 residues. Germline CDR1 reads MGHDK; CDR2 reads SYGVNS. The V end lost 3 bases, the J end lost 8 bases, and 7 bases lay between the germline ends.

In this sample, this clone turned up a few times. The V and J genes are TRBV15 and TRBJ2-5; possibly TRBD1 for D (5 bases). CDR1 and CDR2 (germline): LNHNV, YYDKDF (reference sequence). Deletions cut 3 bases from V and 4 bases from J, with 6 bases between. There are 12 residues in the CDR3. The CDR3 DNA is TGTGCCACCAGCAGGGGGCGAGAGACCCAGTACTTC. This sequence encodes CATSRGRETQYF. The full variable domain, completed using reference TRBV15 and TRBJ2-5, is DAMVIQNPRYQVTQFGKPVTLSCSQTLNHNVMYWYQQKSSQAPKLLFHYYDKDFNNEADTPDNFQSRRPNTSFCFLDIRSPGLGDTAMYLCATSRGRETQYFGPGTRLLVL.

The chain employs TRBV15 and TRBJ2-3; TRBD1 might be the D (7 bases). Trimming removed 0 bases from V and 5 bases from J, with 9 bases in between. Germline CDR1 LNHNV, CDR2 YYDKDF (reference sequence). The CDR3 extends over 14 amino acids. CDR3 sequence: CATSREQGGDTQYF. In nucleotides, the CDR3 is TGTGCCACCAGCAGAGAGCAGGGGGGAGATACGCAGTATTTT.

The chain couples TRBV19 to TRBJ1-3; 8 bases fit TRBD1. V trimming: 3 bases; J trimming: 4 bases; junction bases outside the gene matches: 17. Germline V gene data show CDR1 as LNHDA and CDR2 as SQIVND (reference sequence). The CDR3 contains 19 residues. In DNA form, the CDR3 reads TGTGCCAGTAGTATCTACGGACAGGGCTTACATTCTTCAGGAAACACCATATATTTT. Protein product: CASSIYGQGLHSSGNTIYF.

In the case of this clone: Sequence at one end of the junction differs from germline and may be a read error. The V and J genes are TRBV7-9 and TRBJ1-2, with a possible D match to TRBD1 (5 bases). CDR3 length: 15 amino acids. Per the germline V gene, CDR1 is SEHNR and CDR2 is FQNEAQ (reference sequence). This chain's CDR3 is CSSSSGHLRYLGYTF. The CDR3 nucleotides read TGTTCCAGCAGCTCCGGACATCTTCGCTACCTTGGCTACACCTTC.

The chain has TRBV27 and TRBJ1-5; 7 nucleotides match TRBD1. The CDR3 covers 15 residues. Trimming cost V 2 bases and J 7 bases; bases outside gene matches: 8. Germline CDR1 and CDR2: MNHEY and SMNVEV (reference sequence). As DNA, the CDR3 is TGTGCCAGCAGTTTAGTGCAGGGGGAAACCCAGCCCCAGCATTTT. This translates into CASSLVQGETQPQHF.

This chain links TRBV4-3 with TRBJ2-1, with no clear D. Germline values: CDR1 LGHNA, CDR2 YSLEER. Deletions cut 6 bases from V and 5 bases from J, with 17 bases between. The CDR3 contains 15 residues. The CDR3 nucleotides are TGCGCCAGCAGAGCCCTCGTCCAGCGCCACAATGAGCAGTTCTTC. This gives the protein CASRALVQRHNEQFF.

This rearrangement joins TRBV5-8 to TRBJ2-7; 8 bases fit TRBD1. The V gene end was trimmed by 2 bases and the J gene end by 4 bases; junction bases not matched to a gene: 11. This CDR3 has 16 amino acids. The germline gives CDR1 SGHTS, CDR2 YDEGEE. CDR3 bases: TGTGCCAGCAGCTTATCCCGAGACAGGGGAACGTACGAGCAGTACTTC. Translating it yields CASSLSRDRGTYEQYF. The full variable domain, in which reference TRBV5-8 and TRBJ2-7 provide the parts outside the CDR3, is EAGVTQSPTHLIKTRGQQATLRCSPISGHTSVYWYQQALGLGLQFLLWYDEGEERNRGNFPPRFSGRQFPNYSSELNVNALELEDSALYLCASSLSRDRGTYEQYFGPGTRLTVT.

V usage is TRBV7-9 and J usage is TRBJ2-1, with 9 bases lining up with TRBD1. V was pared by 8 bases and J by 5 bases, with 4 bases of the junction left unmatched. This CDR3 region has 13 residues. The V gene's germline CDR1 is SEHNR and CDR2 FQNEAQ (reference sequence). DNA of the CDR3: TGTGCCAGCGGGGACAGGGTGGACAATGAGCAGTTCTTC. Its translation is CASGDRVDNEQFF.

This clone has only one observation. The chain couples TRBV7-2 to TRBJ2-3, with 9 bases aligning to TRBD2. With V trimmed by 5 bases and J by 8 bases, 14 bases remained unmatched. Germline V gene data show CDR1 as SGHTA and CDR2 as FQGNSA. The CDR3 has 16 residues. The chain's CDR3 is CASSPDSGGLQGTQYF. Here the CDR3 DNA reads TGTGCCAGCAGCCCGGACAGCGGGGGGCTACAGGGTACGCAGTATTTT.